These 24 T cell receptor beta chains came from one sample sequenced in a study of T cells in Graves' hyperthyroidism and ophthalmopathy. TCR beta CDR3 regions were amplified from RNA. The HTBI primer set served for first-round RT-PCR of the TCR CDR3. TCRdb independently ran MiXCR on the multiplex PCR reads; one entry per CDR3 protein. This table has about 620,000 distinct CDR3 sequences, 15% to 20% appearing once. Sequencing was done on a sample of blood. The receptors stem from a woman in her 30s with Graves' hyperthyroidism.

This clonotype came up a few times. The genes are TRBV5-1 and TRBJ2-2; D is unclear. The V gene lost 0 bases and the J gene lost 7 bases, with 7 bases spanning the gap. The CDR3 has 13 residues. Germline CDR1 and CDR2: SGHRS and YFSETQ. The CDR3 DNA reads TGCGCCAGCAGCTTGGAAGGGCACGGGGAGCTGTTTTTT. Encoded protein: CASSLEGHGELFF.

The J gene is TRBJ1-1, the V gene TRBV7-9; tentative D call: TRBD1 (6 bases). The length of the CDR3 is 13 residues. The V end lost 5 bases, the J end lost 8 bases, and 15 bases lay between the germline ends. The germline V gene encodes CDR1 SEHNR and CDR2 FQNEAQ (reference sequence). This chain's CDR3 is CASSATGITEAFF. Written as DNA, the CDR3 is TGTGCCAGCAGCGCAACAGGGATCACCGAAGCTTTCTTT.

This clonotype was seen a few times. The chain combines TRBV27 with TRBJ2-1; 7 bases fit TRBD1. Per germline, CDR1 MNHEY and CDR2 SMNVEV (reference sequence). V lost 7 bases to trimming and J lost 9 bases; unmatched junction nucleotides: 15. This CDR3 is built from 15 residues. CDR3 loop: CASKEGNRGSGEQFF. Here the CDR3 DNA reads TGTGCCAGCAAAGAGGGGAACAGGGGCTCTGGTGAGCAGTTCTTC.

Many counts were recorded for this clonotype. The CDR3 DNA reads as TGTGCCAGCAGCACGACTAGTATTAATGAGCAGTTCTTC. This encodes CASSTTSINEQFF. This chain connects TRBV5-5 to TRBJ2-1; D may be TRBD2 (6 bases). Germline assignment: CDR1 SGHKS and CDR2 YYEKEE (reference sequence). V was pared by 4 bases and J by 7 bases, with 12 bases between. CDR3 length: 13 amino acids.

This clonotype was detected many times. This chain links TRBV28 with TRBJ1-5; D remains unclear. Germline CDR1 and CDR2: MDHEN and SYDVKM. The length of the CDR3 is 11 residues. The V end was cut by 4 bases, the J end by 5 bases, with 3 bases between. The CDR3 bases are TGTGCCAGCAGTTCATATCAGCCCCAGCATTTT. It yields the protein CASSSYQPQHF. Full variable domain (rest looked up from reference TRBV28 and TRBJ1-5): DVKVTQSSRYLVKRTGEKVFLECVQDMDHENMFWYRQDPGLGLRLIYFSYDVKMKEKGDIPEGYSVSREKKERFSLILESASTNQTSMYLCASSSYQPQHFGDGTRLSIL.

This clonotype has just a few counts. The V and J genes are TRBV28 and TRBJ1-1, with TRBD1 as a possible D gene (6 bases). The germline gives CDR1 MDHEN, CDR2 SYDVKM. This CDR3 has 15 residues. With 6 bases removed from V and 1 base from J, the gap between germline ends came to 15 bases. The CDR3 nucleotides are TGTGCCAGCAGGCTGAGGGACACCCCGAACACTGAAGCTTTCTTT. This encodes CASRLRDTPNTEAFF.

The gene calls are TRBV3-1 and TRBJ2-1; D gene unclear. V lost 1 base and J lost 7, with 8 bases in between. The CDR3 loop spans 13 amino acids. CDR1 is LGHDT and CDR2 is YNNKEL in the germline V gene (reference sequence). The CDR3 loop is CASSQGIANEQFF. The DNA for the CDR3 is TGTGCCAGCAGCCAAGGCATCGCGAATGAGCAGTTCTTC.

This clonotype was found a few times. This chain connects TRBV27 to TRBJ1-2; 8 bases line up with TRBD1. Germline loops: CDR1 MNHEY, CDR2 SMNVEV (reference sequence). V lost 0 bases and J lost 0; bases outside the gene matches: 0. This CDR3 comprises 15 residues. The CDR3 DNA is TGTGCCAGCAGTTTATCGACAGGGGCTAACTATGGCTACACCTTC. It is translated as CASSLSTGANYGYTF.

This clonotype was counted between two and nine times. The CDR3 region has the DNA TGCGCCAGCAGCCTAGCCTTTGGGGGAAACTACGAGCAGTACTTC. Its protein product is CASSLAFGGNYEQYF. The chain couples TRBV4-1 to TRBJ2-7, with D perhaps given as TRBD1 or TRBD2 (5 bases each). Germline lookup yields CDR1 MGHRA and CDR2 YSYEKL. The V end lost 4 bases, the J end lost 3 bases, and 16 bases lay between the germline ends. CDR3 size: 15 residues.

The J gene is TRBJ1-1, the V gene TRBV10-3; D is undetermined. Trimming removed 4 bases from V and 7 bases from J, with 16 bases in between. Germline loops: CDR1 ENHRY, CDR2 SYGVKD. The CDR3 is made up of 14 amino acids. The CDR3 sequence: CAISARGRVGEAFF. The DNA of the CDR3 is TGTGCCATCAGTGCACGAGGCCGAGTAGGTGAAGCTTTCTTT.

This clonotype occurred many times. V gene TRBV30 combines with J gene TRBJ2-7, with TRBD1 matching over 7 bases. Per the germline V gene, CDR1 is GTSNPN and CDR2 is SVGIG (reference sequence). The CDR3 runs to 11 residues. CDR3 sequence (DNA): TGTGCGTCGGGACAGTCCTACGAGCAGTACTTC. Its protein is CASGQSYEQYF.

This clonotype was seen at least ten times. The rearrangement uses TRBV20-1 and TRBJ2-7, with TRBD2 identical over 9 bases. V lost 0 bases and J lost 2; bases outside the gene matches: 5. The CDR3 is 15 residues long. Germline V CDR1 and CDR2: DFQATT, SNEGSKA (reference sequence). CDR3 loop: CSARDLAGPTYEQYF. The CDR3 DNA reads TGCAGTGCTAGAGATCTAGCGGGACCAACCTACGAGCAGTACTTC.

This clonotype showed up just a few times. CDR3 DNA sequence: TGTGCCAGCAGCGTAGCTGGGGGCGGGTTGGCAGATACGCAGTATTTT. Amino acids: CASSVAGGGLADTQYF. V gene TRBV9 combines with J gene TRBJ2-3, with D tentatively TRBD1 (6 bases). V was cut by 0 bases and J by 4 bases, with 15 bases left in between. Germline V gene sequence: CDR1 SGDLS, CDR2 YYNGEE. The CDR3 consists of 16 residues.

This clonotype appeared many times. This rearrangement joins TRBV13 to TRBJ2-1, with a tentative D call TRBD1 (6 bases). The CDR3 has 14 residues. Germline loops: CDR1 PRHDT, CDR2 FYEKMQ (reference sequence). The V end lost 0 bases, the J end lost 12 bases, and 15 bases lay between the germline ends. CDR3 region: CASSLGLRAGAQFF. The CDR3 bases are TGTGCCAGCAGCTTAGGCCTTCGTGCAGGGGCGCAGTTCTTC.

The V and J genes are TRBV9 and TRBJ2-1, with TRBD2 identical over 8 bases. The CDR3 is 14 residues long. Trimming took 4 bases from V and 4 from J; bases not matched to a gene: 4. Germline V gene data show CDR1 as SGDLS and CDR2 as YYNGEE. CDR3 bases: TGTGCCAGCAGCAAAGCGGGGGTGTACAATGAGCAGTTCTTC. Translating gives CASSKAGVYNEQFF.

This clonotype was picked up many times. J is TRBJ2-7 and V is TRBV7-2; D is uncertain. The ends were cut back, 1 base at V and 7 bases at J, with 11 bases in the middle. There are 13 residues in the CDR3. CDR1 and CDR2 from the germline V gene are SGHTA and FQGNSA. CDR3 amino acids: CASSLDETTEQYF. The CDR3 DNA reads as TGTGCCAGCAGCTTAGATGAGACGACAGAGCAGTACTTC.

This clonotype was observed many times. The V gene is TRBV2, the J gene TRBJ2-6; D remains ambiguous. Per germline, CDR1 SNHLY and CDR2 FYNNEI. V shed 6 bases and J shed 0 bases, with 9 bases lying between them. The CDR3 consists of 15 residues. The CDR3 DNA sequence: TGTGCCAGCAGAGACGATATCTCTGGGGCCAACGTCCTGACTTTC. Its protein is CASRDDISGANVLTF.

This clonotype was seen at least ten times. The chain combines TRBV5-5 with TRBJ2-7; D not certain. Trimming left V 3 bases short and J 4 bases short, with 11 bases between. This CDR3 is 13 amino acids long. CDR1 SGHKS and CDR2 YYEKEE come from the germline V gene (reference sequence). The CDR3 is CASSWGRFYEQYF. CDR3 nucleotide sequence: TGTGCCAGCAGCTGGGGTCGGTTTTACGAGCAGTACTTC.

This clonotype has only a few counts. The rearrangement uses TRBV5-6 and TRBJ2-7; D may be TRBD2 (5 bases). CDR3 length: 14 residues. Germline V gene lookup returns CDR1 SGHDT and CDR2 YYEEEE. The V gene lost 0 bases and the J gene lost 5 bases, with 12 bases spanning the gap. CDR3 protein: CASSLVLRVHEQYF. Here the CDR3 DNA reads TGTGCCAGCAGCTTGGTTTTGAGGGTACACGAGCAGTACTTC.

This clonotype was recorded at least ten times. This sequence joins TRBV11-3 and TRBJ2-5, with D unresolved. Trimming stripped 3 bases from V and 5 bases from J, with 7 bases between. Per the germline V gene, CDR1 is SGHNT and CDR2 is YENEEA. This CDR3 is built from 12 residues. For the CDR3, the DNA is TGTGCCAGCAGCTTTACCCGGGAGACCCAGTACTTC. Amino acids: CASSFTRETQYF.

This chain links TRBV20-1 with TRBJ2-7, with D perhaps matching TRBD1 (5 bases). This CDR3 is 17 amino acids long. Germline V gene lookup returns CDR1 DFQATT and CDR2 SNEGSKA (reference sequence). V lost 2 bases, J lost 1 base, and 21 bases lay in between. The CDR3 region has the DNA TGCAGTGCTAGAAGTGGTGGGGCTGGCCGTCCTTCCTACGAGCAGTACTTC. Protein product: CSARSGGAGRPSYEQYF.

This clonotype came up many times. The junction differs from germline at one of its ends, possibly a read error. The DNA of the CDR3 is TGCGCCAGCAGCCCAGGGGATACGCAGTATTTT. This translates into CASSPGDTQYF. The chain joins TRBV18 to TRBJ2-3; tentatively, D is TRBD1 (5 bases). The germline gives CDR1 KGHSH, CDR2 LQKENI. The CDR3 is 11 amino acids. Full variable domain (missing parts from reference TRBV18 and TRBJ2-3): NAGVMQNPRHLVRRRGQEARLRCSPMKGHSHVYWYRQLPEEGLKFMVYLQKENIIDESGMPKERFSAEFPKEGPSILRIQQVVRGDSAAYFCASSPGDTQYFGPGTRLTVL.

Concerning this clonotype itself: One base away lies a much larger clone, so this may be a sequencing read error. This chain uses TRBV11-1 with TRBJ2-1; 9 bases line up with TRBD1. The CDR3 has 16 residues. Germline V lookup: CDR1 SGHAT, CDR2 FQDESV (reference sequence). The CDR3 DNA reads as TGTGCCAGCAGCACACTCGACAGGGGGTCCTACAATGGGCAGTTCTTC. The encoded protein is CASSTLDRGSYNGQFF.

In this sample, this clonotype turned up many times. This chain links TRBV18 with TRBJ1-1; no clear D gene. Trimming removed 0 bases at V and 7 bases at J, with 9 bases between. CDR1 is KGHSH and CDR2 is LQKENI in the germline V gene. This CDR3 has 13 residues. The CDR3 here is CASSPPGKFEAFF. In DNA form, the CDR3 reads TGTGCCAGCTCACCACCGGGTAAATTTGAAGCTTTCTTT.